A single sample is the source of the 16 T cell receptor beta chains below, sequenced in a study of Tregs in tolerant kidney transplant recipients. Mixed chimerism was transient after nonmyeloablative marrow transplants from related graft donors. Generated by immunoSEQ multiplex PCR, the TCRdb table keeps only in-frame clones and is missing some. The table includes 75,000 to 100,000 clones, roughly 93% detected once. Sequencing was performed on CD4+ T cells from blood (PBMCs), taken 12 months after the transplant. The origin of the receptors is a human patient who received a combined kidney and bone marrow transplant. Some T cells may possibly be graft donor cells.

The V call is TRBV18, the J call TRBJ2-4; weak D call: TRBD1 (6 bases). Germline V gene lookup returns CDR1 KGHSH and CDR2 LQKENI. This CDR3 has 17 amino acids. V lost 3 bases and J lost 2, with 17 bases in between. The CDR3, as DNA: TGTGCCAGCTCACCGAGGTTGGACAGCTTAACCAAAAACATTCAGTACTTC. Translating it yields CASSPRLDSLTKNIQYF.

Concerning this clone: One end of the junction fails to match germline, which may point to a read error. CDR3 nucleotide sequence: TGTGCCAGCACACCTGGAGGGAACGAGCAGTACTTC. This codes for CASTPGGNEQYF. The V gene is TRBV18, the J gene TRBJ2-5, with a possible D match to TRBD2 (6 bases). The better agreement between TRBJ2-7 and the DNA end casts doubt on the J call. CDR3 length: 12 residues. Germline values: CDR1 KGHSH, CDR2 LQKENI.

The chain has TRBV7-2 and TRBJ2-3, with unresolved D. The CDR3 runs to 12 residues. The germline gives CDR1 SGHTA, CDR2 FQGNSA. V was trimmed by 3 bases and J by 2 bases, leaving 3 bases between them. CDR3: CASSFITDTQYF. Written as DNA, the CDR3 is TGTGCCAGCAGCTTTATCACAGATACGCAGTATTTT.

The chain is built from TRBV10-3 and TRBJ2-3; 7 bases are shared with TRBD2. V gave up 0 bases and J gave up 4 bases; unmatched junction bases: 13. The CDR3 is made up of 18 amino acids. Germline V gene sequence: CDR1 ENHRY, CDR2 SYGVKD. The CDR3 sequence: CAISESYVRLAGPDTQYF. The CDR3, as DNA: TGTGCCATCAGTGAGTCGTACGTGAGACTAGCTGGCCCAGATACGCAGTATTTT.

This chain connects TRBV11-2 to TRBJ2-7; 7 bases are shared with TRBD2. V shed 0 bases, J shed 8 bases, and the junction held 10 bases outside the gene matches. CDR3 length: 15 amino acids. The germline V gene encodes CDR1 SGHAT and CDR2 FQNNGV. CDR3 residues: CASSLDLGGALKQYF. CDR3 nucleotides: TGTGCCAGCAGCTTAGATCTGGGAGGGGCCTTGAAGCAGTACTTC.

The chain carries TRBV10-3 and TRBJ2-7; D is unresolved. CDR1 is ENHRY and CDR2 is SYGVKD in the germline V gene. The CDR3 covers 16 residues. V lost 6 bases and J 0 bases, leaving 18 bases between the germline ends. CDR3 amino acids: CAISYGRATSSYEQYF. The CDR3 DNA is TGTGCCATCAGCTATGGTCGAGCGACCAGCTCCTACGAGCAGTACTTC.

This chain links TRBV5-8 with TRBJ1-3; TRBD1 agrees at 11 bases. The V segment lost 5 bases and the J segment 8 bases; nucleotides outside the gene matches: 6. The CDR3 consists of 14 residues. Germline CDR1 and CDR2: SGHTS and YDEGEE. Here the CDR3 reads CASSRGQGDYTIYF. DNA for the CDR3: TGTGCCAGCAGTCGGGGACAGGGGGACTACACCATATATTTT.

This rearrangement joins TRBV4-3 to TRBJ2-7; D perhaps matches TRBD2 (5 bases). V was cut by 7 bases and J by 0 bases, with 19 bases left in between. This CDR3 region has 16 residues. Germline CDR1 is LGHNA and CDR2 is YSLEER. The CDR3 DNA is TGCGCCAGCATCCAGACGGGGTCTGAAAGCTCCTACGAGCAGTACTTC. This codes for CASIQTGSESSYEQYF.

The V gene is TRBV18, the J gene TRBJ2-7, with D maybe TRBD2 (6 bases). Germline CDR1 and CDR2: KGHSH and LQKENI. The ends were cut back, 2 bases at V and 2 bases at J, with 16 bases in the middle. This CDR3 spans 16 amino acids. The CDR3 sequence is CASSPWTAGRPYEQYF. CDR3 DNA: TGTGCCAGCTCACCATGGACCGCGGGGAGACCCTACGAGCAGTACTTC.

The J gene is TRBJ2-1, the V gene TRBV5-1, with a possible D match to TRBD2 (6 bases). Germline-derived CDR1 and CDR2 are SGHRS and YFSETQ. Between the trimmed V and J ends, which lost 6 bases and 5 bases, there was a span of 18 bases. This CDR3 region has 15 residues. Here the CDR3 DNA reads TGCGCCAGCACCCCCACACATGGGACTCACAATGAGCAGTTCTTC. As protein: CASTPTHGTHNEQFF.

The chain combines TRBV19 with TRBJ2-2; the match to TRBD2 covers 12 bases. Germline-derived CDR1 and CDR2 are LNHDA and SQIVND (reference sequence). The V segment lost 5 bases and the J segment 5 bases; nucleotides outside the gene matches: 6. CDR3 length: 16 amino acids. As DNA, the CDR3 is TGTGCCAGTAGTTCACTAGCGGGAGGCGGTACCGGGGAGCTGTTTTTT. Its translation is CASSSLAGGGTGELFF. Full variable domain (missing parts from reference TRBV19 and TRBJ2-2): DGGITQSPKYLFRKEGQNVTLSCEQNLNHDAMYWYRQDPGQGLRLIYYSQIVNDFQKGDIAEGYSVSREKKESFPLTVTSAQKNPTAFYLCASSSLAGGGTGELFFGEGSRLTVL.

V gene TRBV28 combines with J gene TRBJ2-7, with D perhaps matching TRBD1 or TRBD2 (5 bases each). The V end was cut by 10 bases, the J end by 2 bases, with 15 bases between. CDR3 length: 13 amino acids. Looked up from germline, CDR1 is MDHEN and CDR2 is SYDVKM. The CDR3 region has the DNA TGTGCCACCAGGACACTAGGTCCCTACGAGCAGTACTTC. Protein product: CATRTLGPYEQYF. The full variable domain, in which reference TRBV28 and TRBJ2-7 provide the parts outside the CDR3, is DVKVTQSSRYLVKRTGEKVFLECVQDMDHENMFWYRQDPGLGLRLIYFSYDVKMKEKGDIPEGYSVSREKKERFSLILESASTNQTSMYLCATRTLGPYEQYFGPGTRLTVT.

This chain connects TRBV27 to TRBJ2-2; D perhaps matches TRBD1 (6 bases). The CDR3 has 15 residues. V lost 3 bases and J 1 base, leaving 9 bases between the germline ends. CDR1 and CDR2 from the germline V gene are MNHEY and SMNVEV (reference sequence). CDR3 protein: CASSFSTGNTGELFF. The CDR3 DNA reads TGTGCCAGCAGTTTCTCGACAGGGAACACCGGGGAGCTGTTTTTT.

The chain uses TRBV29-1 and TRBJ1-1; D not certain. Germline V gene data show CDR1 as SQVTM and CDR2 as ANQGSEA. The CDR3 length is 12 residues. V was trimmed by 3 bases and J by 1 base, leaving 6 bases between them. In DNA, the CDR3 is TGCAGCGTTGAGGCCGAGAACACTGAAGCTTTCTTT. It codes for CSVEAENTEAFF.

This sequence joins TRBV30 and TRBJ1-2; no firm D call. The CDR3 spans 12 residues. The germline gives CDR1 GTSNPN, CDR2 SVGIG (reference sequence). The V end was cut by 0 bases, the J end by 11 bases, with 13 bases between. In DNA, the CDR3 is TGTGCCTGGAGTGTATGGATGACGGGGTACACCTTC. This sequence encodes CAWSVWMTGYTF.

V usage is TRBV7-3 and J usage is TRBJ2-3; weak D call: TRBD2 (6 bases). The CDR3 covers 15 residues. CDR1 and CDR2 (germline): SGHTA, FQGTGA. The V gene lost 5 bases and the J gene lost 0 bases, with 12 bases spanning the gap. CDR3 in amino acids: CASSRDSWSTDTQYF. Written as DNA, the CDR3 is TGTGCCAGCAGCCGGGACTCCTGGAGCACAGATACGCAGTATTTT.